This T cell receptor (beta chain) stems from a study of blood T cell repertoires in COVID-19. In the study overall: PBMCs, B-cell-depleted T cells, or T cells were the source of the cDNA or gDNA that made up the material.

Germline V gives CDR1 LNHDA, CDR2 SQIVND (reference sequence). V lost 7 bases, J lost 5 bases, and 8 bases stayed unmatched. CDR3 length: 14 residues. Using immunoSEQ multiplex PCR, the repertoire was profiled, and TCRdb retains in-frame clones only, with some absent. The sample lists under 250,000 clones, about 83% occurring once. The sequenced sample consisted of peripheral blood. This chain joins TRBV19 and TRBJ1-1, with 9 bases fitting TRBD1. The sequence derives from a woman aged 40 to 50 with active or convalescent COVID-19. CDR3 protein: CASTAGQGRTEAFF. The CDR3 DNA reads as TGTGCCAGTACCGCCGGACAGGGGAGGACTGAAGCTTTCTTT.